This T cell receptor (beta chain) comes out of a study of shared clonotypes between healthy human individuals. Overall study: Three plates were used per donor for CD4 naive, three for CD4 memory, two for CD8 naive and one for CD8 memory. Overall study findings and caveats: Sequencing depth was a factor that was expected to affect clonotype sharing among donors.

Libraries were prepared by immunoSEQ multiplex PCR; TCRdb keeps only in-frame clonotypes and omits some of them. The repertoire consists of roughly 1,100,000 clones, with approximately 70% occurring once and the leading ten covering over 1.3%. Adult Caucasians living in Nashville, Tennessee made up all of the donors. On this clone itself: Its antigen remains unknown.

V was pared by 2 bases and J by 4 bases, with 12 bases between. The CDR3 runs to 15 residues. Germline V lookup: CDR1 KGHSH, CDR2 LQKENI. The receptor's source is a man aged 18 to 30 in good health. V and J are TRBV18 and TRBJ1-5; D remains unclear. Sequencing was carried out using memory CD4+ T cells sorted from blood. Indicated subset: CD45RA-negative fraction. CDR3 sequence (DNA): TGTGCCAGCTCACCAGACGCCCCAGTAAATCAGCCCCAGCATTTT. The encoded protein is CASSPDAPVNQPQHF.